The 21 T cell receptor beta chains given below trace back to one sample, sequenced in a study of T cell responses to AZD1222 COVID-19 vaccine. This table comes from immunoSEQ multiplex PCR, and its TCRdb copy is limited to in-frame clones, with some not included. The data contain under 70,000 clones, about 70% of them seen just once; the ten biggest clones take up roughly an eighth. This sample comprised peripheral blood, obtained on day 0 of AZD1222 vaccination. Receptors were obtained from an adult in good health.

A single count supports this clone. The chain has TRBV5-1 and TRBJ2-3; TRBD2 matches 13 bases. V trimming: 5 bases; J trimming: 5 bases; junction bases outside the gene matches: 11. The CDR3 totals 17 residues. Germline lookup yields CDR1 SGHRS and CDR2 YFSETQ. The CDR3 spells CASSHSLAGGQKDTQYF. Here the CDR3 DNA reads TGCGCCAGCAGTCATTCACTAGCGGGGGGGCAGAAAGATACGCAGTATTTT.

The table lists this clone with a count of one. The chain uses TRBV6-5 and TRBJ1-1, with D tentatively TRBD1 (5 bases). CDR1 is MNHEY and CDR2 is SVGAGI in the germline V gene. The CDR3 has 15 amino acids. The germline V and J ends were trimmed by 0 bases and 6 bases, with 14 bases remaining between them. Written as DNA, the CDR3 is TGTGCCAGCAGTTACTCGAAGGCTTACAGGCCTGAAGCTTTCTTT. As protein: CASSYSKAYRPEAFF.

This clone was detected a few times. The DNA of the CDR3 is TGTGCCAGCAGCCAAGGAGGGACGGTGGCTTTCGGAAACACCATATATTTT. Residues: CASSQGGTVAFGNTIYF. This rearrangement joins TRBV3-1 (or the pseudogene TRBV3-2) to TRBJ1-3; TRBD1 might be the D (5 bases). Germline V gene sequence: CDR1 LGHDT, CDR2 YNNKEL (reference sequence). The CDR3 is made up of 17 amino acids. Trimming left V 1 base short and J 4 bases short, with 17 bases between.

The rearrangement links TRBV30 to TRBJ2-5; TRBD2 matches 10 bases. V was clipped by 4 bases and J by 1 base; unmatched bases: 3. Germline V gene lookup returns CDR1 GTSNPN and CDR2 SVGIG (reference sequence). This CDR3 region has 14 residues. The CDR3: CAWTSGGSQETQYF. The CDR3 DNA reads TGTGCCTGGACTAGCGGGGGATCCCAAGAGACCCAGTACTTC.

This clone is a singleton in its sample. V is TRBV28 and J is TRBJ1-1; possible D gene TRBD1, 5 bases. CDR3 length equals 13 residues. The germline V and J ends were trimmed by 3 bases and 4 bases, with 9 bases remaining between them. Germline V gene lookup returns CDR1 MDHEN and CDR2 SYDVKM. CDR3: CASSLAGATEAFF. Here the CDR3 DNA reads TGTGCCAGCAGTTTGGCCGGGGCCACTGAAGCTTTCTTT.

Only one count was recorded for this clone. The chain has TRBV27 and TRBJ2-3; 8 positions match TRBD2. This CDR3 region has 14 residues. Looked up from germline, CDR1 is MNHEY and CDR2 is SMNVEV (reference sequence). With 7 bases clipped from V and 2 bases from J, the junction kept 5 bases outside the gene matches. CDR3 sequence: CASKRGLATDTQYF. CDR3 bases: TGTGCCAGCAAGCGGGGGTTAGCCACAGATACGCAGTATTTT.

The rearrangement joins TRBV9 to TRBJ1-3; D may be TRBD1 (5 bases). Germline V gene lookup returns CDR1 SGDLS and CDR2 YYNGEE. V was trimmed by 3 bases and J by 0 bases, leaving 13 bases between them. The length of the CDR3 is 16 residues. CDR3 sequence: CASSATGASSGNTIYF. The CDR3 nucleotides read TGTGCCAGCAGCGCCACCGGGGCAAGCTCTGGAAACACCATATATTTT.

The V and J genes are TRBV9 and TRBJ1-4, with TRBD1 matching over 7 bases. The CDR3 runs 17 residues. The V gene's germline CDR1 is SGDLS and CDR2 YYNGEE. With V trimmed by 0 bases and J by 8 bases, 13 bases remained unmatched. DNA of the CDR3: TGTGCCAGCAGCGTAGCTGCTCTCACAGGGGTTGAGGAAAAACTGTTTTTT. It is translated as CASSVAALTGVEEKLFF.

J is TRBJ2-5 and V is TRBV5-1; D may be TRBD1 or TRBD2 (5 bases each). Germline V gene lookup returns CDR1 SGHRS and CDR2 YFSETQ. Between the trimmed V and J ends, which lost 0 bases and 7 bases, there was a span of 10 bases. The CDR3 runs to 13 residues. CDR3 DNA: TGCGCCAGCAGCTTGGGGGACGGGTGGACCCAGTACTTC. This codes for CASSLGDGWTQYF.

This chain uses TRBV4-2 with TRBJ2-7; no clear D gene. Trimming stripped 0 bases from V and 4 bases from J, with 13 bases between. This CDR3 spans 15 amino acids. The germline CDR1 and CDR2 sequences are LGHNA and YNFKEQ. CDR3 protein: CASSQDGHREYEQYF. CDR3 nucleotide sequence: TGTGCCAGCAGCCAAGATGGTCACAGAGAGTACGAGCAGTACTTC.

Only a few counts were recorded for this clone. V is TRBV19 and J is TRBJ2-2; TRBD2 aligns across 14 bases. Losses at the gene ends were 7 bases for V and 2 bases for J; bases not matched to a gene: 6. CDR1 LNHDA and CDR2 SQIVND come from the germline V gene (reference sequence). CDR3 length: 17 residues. Here the CDR3 DNA reads TGTGCCAGTACCGGGACTAGCGGGGGAGTAAACACCGGGGAGCTGTTTTTT. Translated: CASTGTSGGVNTGELFF.

The chain combines TRBV6-5 with TRBJ2-1; 7 nucleotides line up with TRBD2. V lost 8 bases to trimming and J lost 5 bases; unmatched junction nucleotides: 3. The germline CDR1 and CDR2 sequences are MNHEY and SVGAGI. This CDR3 comprises 12 residues. DNA for the CDR3: TGTGCCAGCGATGGGGGGGACAATGAGCAGTTCTTC. Translation gives CASDGGDNEQFF.

The chain couples TRBV18 to TRBJ1-1, with a tentative D call TRBD1 (6 bases). Germline assignment: CDR1 KGHSH and CDR2 LQKENI. The length of the CDR3 is 13 residues. V lost 0 bases, J lost 10 bases, and 12 bases lay in between. For the CDR3, the DNA is TGTGCCAGCTCACCACCATCAGGGGAGGGAGCTTTCTTT. Protein sequence: CASSPPSGEGAFF.

This chain links TRBV9 with TRBJ1-1; no definite D call. There are 15 residues in the CDR3. The V end lost 0 bases, the J end lost 1 base, and 10 bases lay between the germline ends. Germline V gene data show CDR1 as SGDLS and CDR2 as YYNGEE. The CDR3 protein is CASSVDPTGNTEAFF. For the CDR3, the DNA is TGTGCCAGCAGCGTAGACCCCACCGGGAACACTGAAGCTTTCTTT.

The V and J genes are TRBV19 and TRBJ1-1; D uncertain. The CDR3 contains 16 residues. Trimming removed 5 bases from V and 0 bases from J, with 16 bases in between. Germline assignment: CDR1 LNHDA and CDR2 SQIVND (reference sequence). The CDR3 nucleotides are TGTGCCAGTAGTTTCGTCCTCAAGCTGGTGAACACTGAAGCTTTCTTT. Amino acid sequence: CASSFVLKLVNTEAFF.

The chain joins TRBV7-2 to TRBJ2-7; 9 bases match TRBD2. Germline V gene data show CDR1 as SGHTA and CDR2 as FQGNSA. This CDR3 has 16 amino acids. J lost 6 bases, V lost 3 bases, and 12 bases had no gene match. The CDR3 region has the DNA TGTGCCAGCAGCTTTAAGTTTGGCGGGGGGGCCCCCGAGCAGTACTTC. This sequence encodes CASSFKFGGGAPEQYF.

The rearrangement joins TRBV4-3 to TRBJ2-7; 9 bases match TRBD2. The CDR3 extends over 15 amino acids. Unmatched junction bases numbered 3, after V lost 0 bases and J lost 3 bases. Per the germline V gene, CDR1 is LGHNA and CDR2 is YSLEER. CDR3 protein: CASSQETSGFYEQYF. CDR3 bases: TGCGCCAGCAGCCAAGAGACTAGCGGCTTCTACGAGCAGTACTTC.

In its sample, this clone was seen a few times. The CDR3, as DNA: TGTGCCAGCTCCCTGGTCAGGGGGAACTACGAGCAGTACTTC. It translates to CASSLVRGNYEQYF. The J gene is TRBJ2-7, the V gene TRBV18; TRBD1 matches at 7 bases. The CDR3 extends over 14 amino acids. CDR1 is KGHSH, CDR2 LQKENI, per germline. The junction had 8 bases not matched to a gene; V was cut back by 6 bases and J by 3 bases.

This clone occurred a few times. V and J are TRBV6-6 and TRBJ2-7; D call uncertain. Per the germline V gene, CDR1 is MNHNY and CDR2 is SVGAGI (reference sequence). With 8 bases removed from V and 0 bases from J, the gap between germline ends came to 11 bases. This CDR3 contains 13 residues. The CDR3 sequence is CASVSPSSYEQYF. CDR3 nucleotide sequence: TGTGCCAGCGTCTCCCCCAGCTCCTACGAGCAGTACTTC.

J is TRBJ1-4 and V is TRBV4-2, with D unresolved. The CDR3 extends over 16 amino acids. V was trimmed by 1 base and J by 3 bases, leaving 12 bases between them. From germline, CDR1 is LGHNA and CDR2 YNFKEQ. Here the CDR3 DNA reads TGTGCCAGCAGCCAAGCAAGTCTTAGGGCTAATGAAAAACTGTTTTTT. It translates to CASSQASLRANEKLFF.

The chain employs TRBV6-5 and TRBJ1-2; D not resolved. CDR3 length: 15 residues. The V end lost 5 bases, the J end lost 7 bases, and 20 bases lay between the germline ends. From germline, CDR1 is MNHEY and CDR2 SVGAGI. The CDR3 sequence is CASSPHFTDVGGYTF. Here the CDR3 DNA reads TGTGCCAGCAGTCCCCATTTCACGGACGTGGGTGGCTACACCTTC.